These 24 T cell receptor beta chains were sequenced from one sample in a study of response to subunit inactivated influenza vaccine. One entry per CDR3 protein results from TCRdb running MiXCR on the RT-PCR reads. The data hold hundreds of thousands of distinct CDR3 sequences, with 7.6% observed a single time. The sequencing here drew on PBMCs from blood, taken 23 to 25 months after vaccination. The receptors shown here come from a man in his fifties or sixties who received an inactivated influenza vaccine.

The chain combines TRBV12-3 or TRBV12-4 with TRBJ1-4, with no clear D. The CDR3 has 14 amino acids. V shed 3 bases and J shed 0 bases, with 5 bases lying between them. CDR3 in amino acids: CASSLTTTNEKLFF. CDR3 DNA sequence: TGTGCCAGCAGTTTGACAACAACTAATGAAAAACTGTTTTTT.

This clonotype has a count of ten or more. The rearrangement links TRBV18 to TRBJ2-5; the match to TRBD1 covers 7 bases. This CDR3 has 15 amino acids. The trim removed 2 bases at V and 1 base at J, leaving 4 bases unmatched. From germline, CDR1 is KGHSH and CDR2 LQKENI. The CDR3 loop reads CASSPDGTVQETQYF. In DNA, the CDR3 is TGTGCCAGCTCACCAGACGGGACAGTCCAAGAGACCCAGTACTTC.

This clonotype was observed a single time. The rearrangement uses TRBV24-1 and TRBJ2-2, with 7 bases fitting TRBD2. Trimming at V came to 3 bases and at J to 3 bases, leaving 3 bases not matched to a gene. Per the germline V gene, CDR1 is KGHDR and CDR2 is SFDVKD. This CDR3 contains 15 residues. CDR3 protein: CATSDPGGYTGELFF. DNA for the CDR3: TGTGCCACCAGTGATCCCGGGGGGTACACCGGGGAGCTGTTTTTT.

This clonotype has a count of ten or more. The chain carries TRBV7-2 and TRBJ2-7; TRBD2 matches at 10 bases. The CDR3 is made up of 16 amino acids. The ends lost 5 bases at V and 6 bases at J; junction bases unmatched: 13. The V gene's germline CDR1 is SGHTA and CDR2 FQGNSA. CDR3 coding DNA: TGTGCCAGCAGCCTCCAGAGCGGGAGGGCCCGATCCGAGCAGTACTTC. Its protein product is CASSLQSGRARSEQYF.

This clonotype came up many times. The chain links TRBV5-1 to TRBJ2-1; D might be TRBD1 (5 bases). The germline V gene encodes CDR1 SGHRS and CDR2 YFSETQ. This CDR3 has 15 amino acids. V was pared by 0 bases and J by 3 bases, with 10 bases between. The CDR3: CASSLAGQGYNEQFF. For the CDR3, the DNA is TGCGCCAGCAGCTTGGCCGGCCAGGGCTACAATGAGCAGTTCTTC.

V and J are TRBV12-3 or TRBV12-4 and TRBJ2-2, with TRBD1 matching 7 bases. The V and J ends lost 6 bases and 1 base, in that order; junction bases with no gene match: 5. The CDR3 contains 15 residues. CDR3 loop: CASSRDSRNTGELFF. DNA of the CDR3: TGTGCCAGCAGCCGGGACAGTCGGAACACCGGGGAGCTGTTTTTT.

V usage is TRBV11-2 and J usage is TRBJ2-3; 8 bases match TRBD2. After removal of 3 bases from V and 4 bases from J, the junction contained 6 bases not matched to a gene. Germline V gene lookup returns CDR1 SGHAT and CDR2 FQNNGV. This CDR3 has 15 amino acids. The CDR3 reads CASSFAGGRADTQYF. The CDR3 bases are TGTGCCAGCAGCTTTGCGGGGGGCAGAGCAGATACGCAGTATTTT.

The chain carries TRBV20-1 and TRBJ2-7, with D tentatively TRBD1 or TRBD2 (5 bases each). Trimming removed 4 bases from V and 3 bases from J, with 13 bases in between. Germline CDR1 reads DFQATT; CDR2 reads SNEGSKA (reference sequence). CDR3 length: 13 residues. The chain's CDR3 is CSATRELSYEQYF. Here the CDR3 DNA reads TGCAGTGCTACCAGGGAGCTTAGCTACGAGCAGTACTTC.

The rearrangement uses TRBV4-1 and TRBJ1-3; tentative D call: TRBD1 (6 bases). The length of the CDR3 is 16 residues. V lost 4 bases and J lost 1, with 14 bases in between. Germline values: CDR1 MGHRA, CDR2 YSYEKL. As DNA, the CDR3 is TGCGCCAGCAGCCGCCCGGGACAACTTTCTGGAAACACCATATATTTT. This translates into CASSRPGQLSGNTIYF.

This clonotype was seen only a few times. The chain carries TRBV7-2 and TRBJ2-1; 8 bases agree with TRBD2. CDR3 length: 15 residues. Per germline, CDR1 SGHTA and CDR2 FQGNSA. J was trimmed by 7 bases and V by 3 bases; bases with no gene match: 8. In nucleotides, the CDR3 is TGTGCCAGCAGCTTCGAAAGCGGGAGAGCTAATGAGCAGTTCTTC. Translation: CASSFESGRANEQFF.

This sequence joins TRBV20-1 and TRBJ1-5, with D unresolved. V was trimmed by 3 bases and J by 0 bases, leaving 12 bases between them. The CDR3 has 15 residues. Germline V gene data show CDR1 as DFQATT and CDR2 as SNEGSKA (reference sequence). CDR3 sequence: CSARVGADSNQPQHF. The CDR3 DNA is TGCAGTGCTAGGGTAGGAGCCGATAGCAATCAGCCCCAGCATTTT.

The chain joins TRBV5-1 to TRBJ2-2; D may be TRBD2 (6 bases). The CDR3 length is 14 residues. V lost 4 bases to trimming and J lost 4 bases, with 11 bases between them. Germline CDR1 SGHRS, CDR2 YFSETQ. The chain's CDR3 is CASSPWDFTGELFF. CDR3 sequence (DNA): TGCGCCAGCAGCCCCTGGGACTTCACCGGGGAGCTGTTTTTT.

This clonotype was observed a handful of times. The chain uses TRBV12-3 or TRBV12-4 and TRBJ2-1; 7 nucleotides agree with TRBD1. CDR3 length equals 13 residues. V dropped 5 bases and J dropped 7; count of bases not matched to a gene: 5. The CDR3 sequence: CASSKTRGNEQFF. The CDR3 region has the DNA TGTGCCAGCAGTAAGACCAGGGGGAATGAGCAGTTCTTC.

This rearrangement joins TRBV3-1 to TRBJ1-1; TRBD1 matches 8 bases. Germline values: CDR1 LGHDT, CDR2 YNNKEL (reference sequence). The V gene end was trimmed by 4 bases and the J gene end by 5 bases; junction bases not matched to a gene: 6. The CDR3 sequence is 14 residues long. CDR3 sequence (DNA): TGTGCCAGCAGCCCCAGGGGGCGTCGGACTGAAGCTTTCTTT. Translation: CASSPRGRRTEAFF.

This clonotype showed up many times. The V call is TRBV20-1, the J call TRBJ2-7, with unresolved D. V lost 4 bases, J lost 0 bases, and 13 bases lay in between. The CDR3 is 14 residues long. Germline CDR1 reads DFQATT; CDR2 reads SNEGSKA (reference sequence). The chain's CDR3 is CSAKPVSGSYEQYF. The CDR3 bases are TGCAGTGCTAAACCCGTCTCCGGCTCCTACGAGCAGTACTTC.

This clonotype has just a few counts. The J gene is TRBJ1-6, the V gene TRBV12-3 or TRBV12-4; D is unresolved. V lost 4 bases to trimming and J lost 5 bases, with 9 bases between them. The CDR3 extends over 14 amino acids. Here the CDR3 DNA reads TGTGCCAGCAGTTCATCCGGGAATAATTCACCCCTCCACTTT. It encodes CASSSSGNNSPLHF.

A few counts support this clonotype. This CDR3 is CASSSVTGARGEQFF. The CDR3 nucleotides are TGTGCCAGCAGCTCAGTGACCGGGGCCCGAGGTGAGCAGTTCTTC. The V and J genes are TRBV7-6 and TRBJ2-1, with D perhaps matching TRBD1 or TRBD2 (5 bases each). CDR3 length equals 15 residues. Per germline, CDR1 SGHVS and CDR2 FNYEAQ. Trimming removed 4 bases from V and 9 bases from J, with 19 bases in between.

CDR3 nucleotide sequence: TGCAGTGCTTCAAAGGGGGGGGCAATGGGCGATGAGCAGTTCTTC. Translating it yields CSASKGGAMGDEQFF. This chain links TRBV20-1 with TRBJ2-1; D possibly corresponds to TRBD2 (7 bases). This CDR3 spans 15 amino acids. CDR1 DFQATT and CDR2 SNEGSKA come from the germline V gene (reference sequence). V was shortened by 5 bases and J by 8 bases, with 22 bases between the two germline ends.

The DNA of the CDR3 is TGTGCCAGCAGATTAAGCGGGAGTGGAGATACGCAGTATTTT. Translation: CASRLSGSGDTQYF. The V call is TRBV12-3 or TRBV12-4, the J call TRBJ2-3; 8 nucleotides match TRBD2. This CDR3 comprises 14 residues. Losses at the gene ends were 6 bases for V and 5 bases for J; bases not matched to a gene: 7.

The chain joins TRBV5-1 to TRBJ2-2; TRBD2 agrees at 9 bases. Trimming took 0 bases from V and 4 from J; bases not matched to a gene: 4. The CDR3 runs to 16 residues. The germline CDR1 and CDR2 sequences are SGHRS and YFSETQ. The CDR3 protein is CASSLEAGGPTGELFF. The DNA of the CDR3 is TGCGCCAGCAGCTTGGAAGCGGGGGGCCCCACCGGGGAGCTGTTTTTT.

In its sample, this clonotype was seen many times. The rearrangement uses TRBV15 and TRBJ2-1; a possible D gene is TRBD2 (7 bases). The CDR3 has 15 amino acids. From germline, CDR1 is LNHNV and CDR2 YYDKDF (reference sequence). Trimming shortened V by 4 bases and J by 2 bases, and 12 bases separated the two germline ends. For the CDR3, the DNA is TGTGCCACCAGCAAAGGGGGAGGGACCTACAATGAGCAGTTCTTC. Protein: CATSKGGGTYNEQFF.

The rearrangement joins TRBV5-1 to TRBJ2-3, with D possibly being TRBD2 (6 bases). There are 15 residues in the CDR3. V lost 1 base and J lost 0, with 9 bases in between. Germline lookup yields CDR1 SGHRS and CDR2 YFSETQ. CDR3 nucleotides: TGCGCCAGCAGCTTGCATCGGGGGAGCACAGATACGCAGTATTTT. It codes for CASSLHRGSTDTQYF. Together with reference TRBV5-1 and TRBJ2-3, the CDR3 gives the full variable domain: KAGVTQTPRYLIKTRGQQVTLSCSPISGHRSVSWYQQTPGQGLQFLFEYFSETQRNKGNFPGRFSGRQFSNSRSEMNVSTLELGDSALYLCASSLHRGSTDTQYFGPGTRLTVL.

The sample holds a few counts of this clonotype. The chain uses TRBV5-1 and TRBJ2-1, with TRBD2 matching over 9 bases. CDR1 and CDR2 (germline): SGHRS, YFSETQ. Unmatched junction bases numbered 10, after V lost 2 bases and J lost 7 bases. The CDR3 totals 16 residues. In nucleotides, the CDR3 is TGCGCCAGCAGCTTTTCCAGGACTAGCGCGTTAAATGAGCAGTTCTTC. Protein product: CASSFSRTSALNEQFF.

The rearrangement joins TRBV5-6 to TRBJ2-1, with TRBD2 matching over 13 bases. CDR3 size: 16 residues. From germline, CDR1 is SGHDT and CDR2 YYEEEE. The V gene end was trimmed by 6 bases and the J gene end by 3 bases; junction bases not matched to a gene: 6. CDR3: CASTSLAGGRYNEQFF. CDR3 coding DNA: TGTGCCAGCACCTCACTAGCGGGGGGGCGCTACAATGAGCAGTTCTTC.